The 9 T cell receptor beta chains in this list originate from one sample, sequenced in a study of molecular identifiers for immune sequencing clone quantification. TCRdb reanalysed the PCR reads using MiXCR and keeps one entry per CDR3 protein. The sample contains over 550,000 distinct CDR3 sequences, 25% of which appear only once. The sample consisted of naive CD8+ T cells from blood, with Jurkat cell RNA spiked in. Sample subset: FACS-sorted CD8+CD4-CCR7+CD45RA+ naive T cells. Receptor source: a human donor in good health. Some libraries in this study had Jurkat cell RNA spiked in.

The sample holds a few counts of this clonotype. Written as DNA, the CDR3 is TGCAGTGCGGAAGGGGTTGGGCGGGAGGACCGAAAGAACACCGGGGAGCTGTTTTTT. Its protein is CSAEGVGREDRKNTGELFF. The V and J genes are TRBV20-1 and TRBJ2-2; TRBD2 aligns across 8 bases. There are 19 residues in the CDR3. V lost 6 bases to trimming and J lost 1 base; unmatched junction nucleotides: 19. Germline CDR1 reads DFQATT; CDR2 reads SNEGSKA (reference sequence).

J is TRBJ2-1 and V is TRBV10-1; 7 bases are a match to TRBD1. This CDR3 spans 13 amino acids. After removal of 2 bases from V and 5 bases from J, the junction contained 0 bases not matched to a gene. Germline V gene sequence: CDR1 WNHNN, CDR2 SYGVQD (reference sequence). The CDR3 spells CASSEGQDNEQFF. In DNA, the CDR3 is TGCGCCAGCAGTGAGGGACAGGACAATGAGCAGTTCTTC.

This clonotype was detected only once. This may be a read error, as it is one base from a much larger clone. V and J are TRBV30 and TRBJ2-1; 8 bases are a match to TRBD1. CDR3 length: 13 residues. Germline V gene sequence: CDR1 GTSNPN, CDR2 SVGIG (reference sequence). In DNA form, the CDR3 reads TGTGCCTGGAGTATGGCAGGGGGCAATGAGCGGTTCTTC. It translates to CAWSMAGGNERFF.

Concerning this clonotype: A much more abundant neighbour one base away suggests this may be a read error. The chain carries TRBV4-1 and TRBJ2-3; D is unresolved. This CDR3 spans 13 amino acids. Germline V gene sequence: CDR1 MGHRA, CDR2 YSYEKL. CDR3 nucleotides: TGCGCCAGCGGCCAAACAGCAACAGATACGCAGTATTTT. Translating gives CASGQTATDTQYF.

This clonotype was seen a handful of times. This rearrangement joins TRBV5-6 to TRBJ1-1; D possibly corresponds to TRBD1 (5 bases). Germline CDR1 SGHDT, CDR2 YYEEEE. V lost 7 bases and J 7 bases, leaving 17 bases between the germline ends. The CDR3 runs to 13 residues. DNA for the CDR3: TGTGCCAGCCGCGGCAGGGATACCATTGAAGCTTTCTTT. Its protein product is CASRGRDTIEAFF.

Regarding this clonotype: One end of the junction is discordant with germline, which a read error may explain. This rearrangement joins TRBV5-3 to TRBJ2-5; D might be TRBD1 (7 bases). TRBV5-3 is noted as an ORF with a role that remains uncertain. The CDR3 totals 16 residues. CDR3 amino acids: CASSFRETGLSETQYF. CDR3 bases: TGTGCCAGCAGCTTTCGGGAGACAGGGTTATCAGAGACCCAGTACTTC.

CDR3 nucleotides: TGTGCCAGCAGCCGGGAGGGAGACGAGCAGTACTTC. Residues: CASSREGDEQYF. V gene TRBV11-3 combines with J gene TRBJ2-7, with TRBD2 matching over 8 bases. Germline V lookup: CDR1 SGHNT, CDR2 YENEEA. This CDR3 spans 12 amino acids. The V and J ends lost 5 bases and 5 bases, in that order; junction bases with no gene match: 2.

This clonotype occurred many times. V and J are TRBV4-1 and TRBJ1-2; 7 positions agree with TRBD1. The CDR3 covers 14 residues. Losses at the gene ends were 2 bases for V and 4 bases for J; bases not matched to a gene: 4. Germline V lookup: CDR1 MGHRA, CDR2 YSYEKL. The CDR3 DNA is TGCGCCAGCAGCCAAAAACAGGGGTCCTATGGCTACACCTTC. Translation gives CASSQKQGSYGYTF.

This chain links TRBV10-3 with TRBJ2-7; D possibly corresponds to TRBD1 (5 bases). V lost 4 bases and J lost 0, with 13 bases in between. In germline, CDR1 is ENHRY, CDR2 SYGVKD. The CDR3 runs to 15 residues. In nucleotides, the CDR3 is TGTGCCATCAGTGGACAGAGTCAGAGCTCCTACGAGCAGTACTTC. This gives the protein CAISGQSQSSYEQYF.